This T cell receptor (beta chain) appears in the sequencing data of a study of blood T cell repertoires in COVID-19 (TCRdb year 2020). With respect to the entire study: Samples from collaborators originated in the United States, Italy and Spain and spanned both the acute and convalescent phases of COVID-19. The material from the prospective study consisted of cDNA or gDNA derived from T cells, B-cell-depleted T cells, or PBMCs. The dataset comprised deeply sampled blood TCRbeta repertoires from subjects exposed to, actively infected with, or recovered from COVID-19. The repertoires were released in a freely available public database intended as a resource for research on the immune response to SARS-CoV-2. Samples came from the ongoing ImmuneRACE study (first 160 participants) plus 1,254 subjects from 6 global collaborators. Sample metadata almost always included a de-identified subject ID, COVID-19 status, age in years and sex. Where HLA class I and class II types were available, the types were taken from metadata supplied by the sample provider, not from assay-based typing. Results and caveats for the whole study, not just this receptor: The amount of clinical and demographic metadata varied by source and participant and was provided uncurated.

Participants in the prospective study were aged roughly 18 to 89 years, lived in about two dozen United States geographic areas, and enrolled through a virtual design. In the prospective study, cohorts were assigned on the basis of participant-reported clinical history obtained from a screening survey and a study questionnaire. Recovered participants in ImmuneRACE Cohort 3 were defined by two consecutive negative NP/OP PCR tests, clearance by a healthcare professional, or resolution of symptoms. Mobile phlebotomists in the prospective study collected whole blood, serum and a nasopharyngeal or oropharyngeal swab from every participant. Prospective study participants could optionally give additional blood draws and questionnaires over an approximately two-month period. Before DNA extraction, blood samples from the prospective study were shipped at room temperature or frozen. The immunoSEQ Assay, a bias-controlled multiplex PCR, was used to amplify TCRbeta CDR3 regions from genomic DNA. The paper's data handling went like this. Nucleated cell counts per sample were estimated from amplification of reference gene primers within the assay. Sequence reads were collapsed and filtered to measure the absolute abundance of every unique TCRbeta CDR3 rearrangement. For each sample, productive Simpson clonality was calculated as the square root of Simpson's diversity index over productive rearrangements. The table was pulled from immuneACCESS by TCRdb, which kept in-frame rearrangements only. Such tables lose some clones; where checked, under half of the loss comes from unresolved V genes, and the rest has no known cause. That table supplies the V and J calls and clone size; D and trimming were determined from the DNA. The sample table holds a few hundred thousand clones, of which roughly four fifths were seen once. The ten largest clones capture over 4.5% of the sample.

Points on this clone: Its antigen remains unidentified. No clone much larger than this one lies a single base away; base qualities are absent.

Material for sequencing was PBMCs or T cells enriched from blood (not recorded which). The clonotype was recovered from a woman in her 50s who had recovered from COVID-19.

CDR3 loop: CASSFLGQEGIAFF. The DNA reads as follows: TGTGCCAGCAGCTTTTTGGGGCAGGAGGGGATCGCTTTCTTT. The chain links TRBV11-1 with TRBJ1-1; TRBD1 is a weak D gene call, 5 bases matching. CDR1 and CDR2 (SGHAT, FQDESV) derive from the germline V gene (reference sequence). Including cysteine and phenylalanine, the CDR3 has 14 amino acids. The retained sequence is limited to the CDR3, 42 bases, with the frame set at the first base. V was cut back by 3 bases and J by 11 bases, leaving a gap of 19 bases between them.